A single sample is the source of the 20 T cell receptor beta chains below, sequenced in a study of high-grade serous ovarian cancer treatment subgroups. Tumor tissue was taken before any definitive surgery or chemotherapy was given. Here immunoSEQ multiplex PCR was the method, and the copy in TCRdb shows in-frame clones only, minus some. This sample has 35,000 to 45,000 clones, with 79% found just once. The sample comprised tumor tissue. The receptors here all came from a human donor with high-grade serous ovarian cancer.

This clone was detected only once. The DNA for the CDR3 is TGCAGCGCCATTAGGGGGGTTATTAACACTGAAGCTTTCTTT. Encoded protein: CSAIRGVINTEAFF. The genes are TRBV29-1 and TRBJ1-1; possible D gene TRBD1, 6 bases. V lost 7 bases to trimming and J lost 2 bases, with 17 bases between them. The CDR3 length is 14 residues. Germline values: CDR1 SQVTM, CDR2 ANQGSEA.

The gene calls are TRBV30 and TRBJ2-1; D may be TRBD2 (6 bases). Germline V lookup: CDR1 GTSNPN, CDR2 SVGIG (reference sequence). V was trimmed by 5 bases and J by 0 bases, leaving 11 bases between them. The CDR3 length is 14 residues. CDR3 bases: TGTGCCTGGGGAGGGCGCAGCTCCTACAATGAGCAGTTCTTC. It encodes CAWGGRSSYNEQFF.

The V call is TRBV25-1, the J call TRBJ1-1, with D tentatively TRBD1 (5 bases). Deletions cut 1 base from V and 5 bases from J, with 14 bases between. This CDR3 is built from 15 residues. Per germline, CDR1 MGHDK and CDR2 SYGVNS. CDR3 bases: TGTGCCAGCAGTGAATTGGGGCAGGGAGGAACTGAAGCTTTCTTT. Residues: CASSELGQGGTEAFF.

This clone was counted a single time. V gene TRBV7-2 combines with J gene TRBJ2-3; D unresolved. CDR1 SGHTA and CDR2 FQGNSA come from the germline V gene. The CDR3 totals 14 residues. V lost 6 bases and J 2 bases, leaving 12 bases between the germline ends. As DNA, the CDR3 is TGTGCCAGCAGTCGAGATACGGCCACAGATACGCAGTATTTT. Protein product: CASSRDTATDTQYF.

The chain is built from TRBV5-4 and TRBJ2-1; 7 bases agree with TRBD2. The V segment lost 4 bases and the J segment 3 bases; nucleotides outside the gene matches: 7. Germline CDR1 is SGHNT and CDR2 is YYREEE (reference sequence). The CDR3 runs 15 residues. The CDR3 sequence: CASSLNLADYNEQFF. DNA of the CDR3: TGTGCCAGCAGCCTGAATCTAGCGGACTACAATGAGCAGTTCTTC.

This chain links TRBV4-1 with TRBJ1-4, with D perhaps matching TRBD1 (6 bases). This CDR3 is built from 17 residues. V shed 3 bases and J shed 8 bases, with 22 bases lying between them. CDR1 MGHRA and CDR2 YSYEKL come from the germline V gene. The CDR3 DNA follows: TGCGCCAGCAGCCACCTCATGCTGGGGGGGCTGGGGGAAAAACTGTTTTTT. This gives the protein CASSHLMLGGLGEKLFF.

This chain connects TRBV6-1 to TRBJ1-5; 7 positions match TRBD1. V trimming: 3 bases; J trimming: 2 bases; junction bases outside the gene matches: 7. This CDR3 region has 16 residues. Germline V CDR1 and CDR2: MNHNS, SASEGT. CDR3 sequence: CASSDRQGLGNQPQHF. The CDR3 nucleotides read TGTGCCAGCAGTGATAGACAGGGTTTGGGCAATCAGCCCCAGCATTTT.

This rearrangement joins TRBV20-1 to TRBJ2-7, with D unresolved. There are 11 residues in the CDR3. Trimming took 2 bases from V and 3 from J, leaving 5 bases between them. From germline, CDR1 is DFQATT and CDR2 SNEGSKA (reference sequence). As DNA, the CDR3 is TGCAGTGCTAGAACCCGCTACGAGCAGTACTTC. It encodes CSARTRYEQYF.

This clone appeared once. In DNA form, the CDR3 reads TGTGCCAGCAGTAACTCAGATACGCAGTATTTT. This translates into CASSNSDTQYF. V is TRBV25-1 and J is TRBJ2-3; D gene ambiguous. CDR3 length: 11 residues. CDR1 is MGHDK and CDR2 is SYGVNS in the germline V gene. V lost 5 bases and J 4 bases, leaving 4 bases between the germline ends. Together with reference TRBV25-1 and TRBJ2-3, the CDR3 gives the full variable domain: EADIYQTPRYLVIGTGKKITLECSQTMGHDKMYWYQQDPGMELHLIHYSYGVNSTEKGDLSSESTVSRIRTEHFPLTLESARPSHTSQYLCASSNSDTQYFGPGTRLTVL.

This chain connects TRBV7-2 to TRBJ2-3; D call uncertain. The CDR3 has 14 amino acids. V was shortened by 2 bases and J by 1 base, with 7 bases between the two germline ends. Per the germline V gene, CDR1 is SGHTA and CDR2 is FQGNSA. In DNA, the CDR3 is TGTGCCAGCAGCTTAACGACGGGCACAGATACGCAGTATTTT. Amino acids: CASSLTTGTDTQYF.

The V gene is TRBV7-3, the J gene TRBJ2-5; 8 positions agree with TRBD1. Looked up from germline, CDR1 is SGHTA and CDR2 is FQGTGA. The CDR3 totals 13 residues. Trimming removed 9 bases from V and 1 base from J; junction bases left unmatched: 4. The CDR3 DNA reads as TGTGCCAGGAGGACAGGGCCCCAAGAGACCCAGTACTTC. Translating gives CARRTGPQETQYF.

The rearrangement uses TRBV7-2 and TRBJ1-1, with D possibly matching TRBD1 (5 bases). The V gene lost 1 base and the J gene lost 9 bases, with 12 bases spanning the gap. CDR3 length: 13 amino acids. Germline V lookup: CDR1 SGHTA, CDR2 FQGNSA. The CDR3 reads CASSLDGQGKAFF. CDR3 bases: TGTGCCAGCAGCTTAGACGGGCAGGGAAAAGCTTTCTTT.

The gene calls are TRBV4-3 and TRBJ2-7, with TRBD1 identical over 10 bases. Germline values: CDR1 LGHNA, CDR2 YSLEER. The junction had 1 base not matched to a gene; V was cut back by 5 bases and J by 3 bases. This CDR3 spans 13 amino acids. The CDR3 protein is CASSWDRGYEQYF. CDR3 DNA sequence: TGCGCCAGCAGCTGGGACAGGGGCTACGAGCAGTACTTC.

This rearrangement joins TRBV27 to TRBJ1-1; 7 positions match TRBD1. V shed 5 bases and J 5 bases; nucleotides not matched to a gene: 17. The germline CDR1 and CDR2 sequences are MNHEY and SMNVEV (reference sequence). CDR3 size: 17 residues. The CDR3 sequence is CASSPYIGTDLRTEAFF. CDR3 bases: TGTGCCAGCAGTCCGTATATCGGGACAGACCTGAGAACTGAAGCTTTCTTT.

This chain uses TRBV7-2 with TRBJ1-2, with TRBD1 as a possible D gene (6 bases). CDR1 SGHTA and CDR2 FQGNSA come from the germline V gene. The CDR3 has 14 residues. Deletions cut 4 bases from V and 6 bases from J, with 15 bases between. CDR3: CASSSQGLADGYTF. As DNA, the CDR3 is TGTGCCAGCAGCTCACAGGGTTTAGCGGATGGCTACACCTTC.

The gene calls are TRBV11-3 and TRBJ1-1; D ambiguous. The CDR3 spans 14 residues. V was cut by 6 bases and J by 11 bases, with 22 bases left in between. Germline V gene lookup returns CDR1 SGHNT and CDR2 YENEEA. CDR3 in DNA: TGTGCCAGCAGGGGAAAGGGAGCAACTCACGTGGCTTTCTTT. Protein: CASRGKGATHVAFF.

The chain recombines TRBV28 with TRBJ2-7; D may be TRBD1 or TRBD2 (5 bases each). Trimming cost V 7 bases and J 2 bases, with 18 bases left between them. Germline CDR1 MDHEN, CDR2 SYDVKM. CDR3 length: 15 amino acids. CDR3 nucleotide sequence: TGTGCCAGCACCACTCTGGGACGGCGACCCTACGAGCAGTACTTC. As protein: CASTTLGRRPYEQYF.

The gene calls are TRBV19 and TRBJ2-1; no clear D gene. Trimming pared 5 bases from V and 7 bases from J, leaving 9 bases between. CDR1 is LNHDA, CDR2 SQIVND, per germline (reference sequence). This CDR3 is built from 12 residues. The CDR3 nucleotides read TGTGCCAGTAGTCCCGCGGCTAATGAGCAGTTCTTC. Protein: CASSPAANEQFF.

The chain has TRBV11-2 and TRBJ2-7, with D tentatively TRBD1 (5 bases). CDR1 and CDR2 (germline): SGHAT, FQNNGV. The V end was cut by 5 bases, the J end by 5 bases, with 13 bases between. This CDR3 contains 13 residues. The CDR3 DNA sequence: TGTGCCAGCAGCATCGACAGAGTCAACGAGCAGTACTTC. Protein: CASSIDRVNEQYF.

The chain uses TRBV7-2 and TRBJ2-3, with D unresolved. The CDR3 contains 14 residues. Trimming stripped 1 base from V and 5 bases from J, with 10 bases between. The germline V gene has CDR1 SGHTA and CDR2 FQGNSA. CDR3 nucleotide sequence: TGTGCCAGCAGCTTAGACGGGCCGCTAGATACGCAGTATTTT. Amino acids: CASSLDGPLDTQYF.